This TCR beta chain stems from a study of vaccination and CD4 T cells after COVID-19. Study information: The study collected post-vaccine samples a median about 73 days after dose two, with a range of 14 to 241.

The sample's treatment: roughly 10-day PBMC culture with coronavirus spike peptide pools or control peptides (ViraFEST assay). This CDR3 comprises 15 residues. The trim removed 5 bases at V and 0 bases at J, leaving 6 bases unmatched. CDR1 and CDR2 from the germline V gene are LNHDA and SQIVND (reference sequence). Cultured CD4+ T-cell DNA underwent Oncomine TCR Beta short-read sequencing. TCRdb analysed the PCR reads with MiXCR anew, one entry per CDR3 protein. Of some 15,000 distinct CDR3 sequences in the sample, around 72% are singletons; the top ten hold roughly 4.8%. Findings and caveats of the study: Spike mono-reactive status applied to 304 of 307 vaccine-specific clones in convalescent patients.

About this clonotype: As yet, its antigen is unknown.

This chain uses TRBV19 with TRBJ1-1; 7 nucleotides agree with TRBD1. Sequencing used CD4+ T cells from blood, cultured in vitro. The receptor was isolated from a human donor who had recovered from COVID-19. The CDR3 protein is CASSWSGTVNTEAFF. For the CDR3, the DNA is TGTGCCAGTAGTTGGAGTGGGACAGTGAACACTGAAGCTTTCTTT.